The next 14 T cell receptor beta chains were all read from a single sample in a study of CD8+ T cells in alopecia areata. Treatment reported: oral pan-JAK inhibitor, 5-10 mg twice daily. Once RNA had been extracted, it was reverse transcribed into cDNA to act as the sequencing template. Libraries were prepared by immunoSEQ multiplex PCR; TCRdb keeps only in-frame clonotypes and omits some of them. The repertoire holds some 150,000 clones, with 70% to 90% as singletons. The sequencing here drew on CD8+ T cells sorted from blood, taken at week 4, from a patient treated with tofacitinib. The source is a human donor with alopecia areata.

The chain is built from TRBV6-5 and TRBJ2-7, with 7 bases fitting TRBD1. The CDR3 has 14 residues. V trimming: 5 bases; J trimming: 3 bases; junction bases outside the gene matches: 7. The V gene's germline CDR1 is MNHEY and CDR2 SVGAGI. This chain's CDR3 is CASSMGQSFYEQYF. The CDR3 region has the DNA TGTGCCAGCAGTATGGGACAGAGTTTCTACGAGCAGTACTTC.

This clone appeared a single time. A junction end diverges from the germline sequence, so it may reflect a read error. The chain couples TRBV7-9 to TRBJ1-2; TRBD1 matches 7 bases. CDR1 is SEHNR, CDR2 FQNEAQ, per germline (reference sequence). This CDR3 is 11 amino acids long. The CDR3 region is CASSFRDRTAF. The CDR3 DNA reads TGTGCCAGCAGCTTCCGGGACAGAACAGCCTTC.

J is TRBJ2-7 and V is TRBV5-1; tentative D call: TRBD2 (7 bases). The CDR3 runs to 13 residues. Germline CDR1 and CDR2: SGHRS and YFSETQ. The V end lost 6 bases, the J end lost 2 bases, and 12 bases lay between the germline ends. CDR3 sequence (DNA): TGCGCCAGCAACGGGGGGCCCCCCTACGAGCAGTACTTC. Encoded protein: CASNGGPPYEQYF.

This chain connects TRBV6-1 to TRBJ2-7, with 9 bases fitting TRBD2. CDR1 is MNHNS and CDR2 is SASEGT in the germline V gene. Trimming cost V 2 bases and J 2 bases; bases outside gene matches: 4. CDR3 length: 15 residues. This chain's CDR3 is CASSEPSGEPYEQYF. CDR3 nucleotides: TGTGCCAGCAGTGAACCTAGCGGGGAACCCTACGAGCAGTACTTC.

This sequence joins TRBV29-1 and TRBJ2-2, with a weak D call TRBD1 (6 bases). The CDR3 has 16 residues. Germline CDR1 SQVTM, CDR2 ANQGSEA. V was trimmed by 3 bases and J by 1 base, leaving 15 bases between them. The CDR3 DNA reads as TGCAGCGTTGAGAGCGGAAGACAGGAGAACACCGGGGAGCTGTTTTTT. It translates to CSVESGRQENTGELFF.

The chain employs TRBV4-2 and TRBJ2-7; D unresolved. CDR3 length equals 14 residues. The V gene's germline CDR1 is LGHNA and CDR2 YNFKEQ. V shed 1 base and J shed 5 bases, with 12 bases lying between them. The CDR3 bases are TGTGCCAGCAGCCAAGCCCCTGGAGTTGACGAGCAGTACTTC. Translated, it gives CASSQAPGVDEQYF.

The chain has TRBV4-1 and TRBJ1-4; no firm D call. The CDR3 loop spans 14 amino acids. The germline V and J ends were trimmed by 6 bases and 4 bases, with 12 bases remaining between them. Germline CDR1 and CDR2: MGHRA and YSYEKL. In DNA form, the CDR3 reads TGCGCCAGCAGATCTAAGCACGATAATGAAAAACTGTTTTTT. It yields the protein CASRSKHDNEKLFF.

The CDR3 reads CASSLGNNEQFF. CDR3 DNA sequence: TGTGCCAGCAGCTTGGGAAACAATGAGCAGTTCTTC. The V and J genes are TRBV7-3 and TRBJ2-1; D not resolved. Germline CDR1 reads SGHTA; CDR2 reads FQGTGA. The CDR3 runs 12 residues. V shed 3 bases and J shed 5 bases, with 5 bases lying between them. Full variable domain (remainder filled in from reference TRBV7-3 and TRBJ2-1): GAGVSQTPSNKVTEKGKYVELRCDPISGHTALYWYRQSLGQGPEFLIYFQGTGAADDSGLPNDRFFAVRPEGSVSTLKIQRTERGDSAVYLCASSLGNNEQFFGPGTRLTVL.

This clone was observed a few times. This chain links TRBV9 with TRBJ2-7; TRBD1 matches 10 bases. V lost 0 bases and J lost 2; bases outside the gene matches: 2. This CDR3 comprises 15 residues. Looked up from germline, CDR1 is SGDLS and CDR2 is YYNGEE. The CDR3 protein is CASSVEGTGAYEQYF. The CDR3 nucleotides are TGTGCCAGCAGCGTAGAGGGGACAGGGGCCTACGAGCAGTACTTC.

CDR3 amino acids: CSVAPEGSSYEQYF. The CDR3 nucleotides are TGCAGCGTTGCCCCCGAGGGGAGCTCCTACGAGCAGTACTTC. The chain couples TRBV29-1 to TRBJ2-7, with D possibly being TRBD1 or TRBD2 (5 bases each). The CDR3 covers 14 residues. The V end lost 4 bases, the J end lost 0 bases, and 13 bases lay between the germline ends. Germline V gene data show CDR1 as SQVTM and CDR2 as ANQGSEA.

The J gene is TRBJ2-7, the V gene TRBV7-9, with D hard to call. The CDR3 contains 14 residues. Germline CDR1 SEHNR, CDR2 FQNEAQ (reference sequence). Trimming removed 2 bases at V and 2 bases at J, with 10 bases between. CDR3 region: CASSLSLEAYEQYF. The CDR3 DNA follows: TGTGCCAGCAGCTTAAGTCTGGAAGCCTACGAGCAGTACTTC.

V and J are TRBV5-1 and TRBJ2-7; D is undetermined. From germline, CDR1 is SGHRS and CDR2 YFSETQ. The V end was cut by 3 bases, the J end by 1 base, with 11 bases between. There are 14 residues in the CDR3. The CDR3 loop reads CASSSLEISYEQYF. The CDR3 region has the DNA TGCGCCAGCAGCTCGTTAGAGATTTCCTACGAGCAGTACTTC.

Only one count was recorded for this clone. The V gene is TRBV30, the J gene TRBJ2-7, with D possibly TRBD1 on 6 matching bases. This CDR3 is built from 14 residues. With 4 bases removed from V and 2 bases from J, the gap between germline ends came to 15 bases. The germline V gene has CDR1 GTSNPN and CDR2 SVGIG (reference sequence). This CDR3 is CAWTPDSLTYEQYF. CDR3 in DNA: TGTGCCTGGACCCCGGACAGCCTTACCTACGAGCAGTACTTC.

About this clone itself: Mismatch with germline at one junction end may stem from a read error. V gene TRBV29-1 combines with J gene TRBJ2-1; 7 bases line up with TRBD1. This CDR3 region has 14 residues. The germline gives CDR1 SQVTM, CDR2 ANQGSEA. CDR3 sequence: CSVEGQDGNNEQFF. DNA of the CDR3: TGCAGCGTGGAAGGACAGGATGGAAACAATGAGCAGTTCTTC.